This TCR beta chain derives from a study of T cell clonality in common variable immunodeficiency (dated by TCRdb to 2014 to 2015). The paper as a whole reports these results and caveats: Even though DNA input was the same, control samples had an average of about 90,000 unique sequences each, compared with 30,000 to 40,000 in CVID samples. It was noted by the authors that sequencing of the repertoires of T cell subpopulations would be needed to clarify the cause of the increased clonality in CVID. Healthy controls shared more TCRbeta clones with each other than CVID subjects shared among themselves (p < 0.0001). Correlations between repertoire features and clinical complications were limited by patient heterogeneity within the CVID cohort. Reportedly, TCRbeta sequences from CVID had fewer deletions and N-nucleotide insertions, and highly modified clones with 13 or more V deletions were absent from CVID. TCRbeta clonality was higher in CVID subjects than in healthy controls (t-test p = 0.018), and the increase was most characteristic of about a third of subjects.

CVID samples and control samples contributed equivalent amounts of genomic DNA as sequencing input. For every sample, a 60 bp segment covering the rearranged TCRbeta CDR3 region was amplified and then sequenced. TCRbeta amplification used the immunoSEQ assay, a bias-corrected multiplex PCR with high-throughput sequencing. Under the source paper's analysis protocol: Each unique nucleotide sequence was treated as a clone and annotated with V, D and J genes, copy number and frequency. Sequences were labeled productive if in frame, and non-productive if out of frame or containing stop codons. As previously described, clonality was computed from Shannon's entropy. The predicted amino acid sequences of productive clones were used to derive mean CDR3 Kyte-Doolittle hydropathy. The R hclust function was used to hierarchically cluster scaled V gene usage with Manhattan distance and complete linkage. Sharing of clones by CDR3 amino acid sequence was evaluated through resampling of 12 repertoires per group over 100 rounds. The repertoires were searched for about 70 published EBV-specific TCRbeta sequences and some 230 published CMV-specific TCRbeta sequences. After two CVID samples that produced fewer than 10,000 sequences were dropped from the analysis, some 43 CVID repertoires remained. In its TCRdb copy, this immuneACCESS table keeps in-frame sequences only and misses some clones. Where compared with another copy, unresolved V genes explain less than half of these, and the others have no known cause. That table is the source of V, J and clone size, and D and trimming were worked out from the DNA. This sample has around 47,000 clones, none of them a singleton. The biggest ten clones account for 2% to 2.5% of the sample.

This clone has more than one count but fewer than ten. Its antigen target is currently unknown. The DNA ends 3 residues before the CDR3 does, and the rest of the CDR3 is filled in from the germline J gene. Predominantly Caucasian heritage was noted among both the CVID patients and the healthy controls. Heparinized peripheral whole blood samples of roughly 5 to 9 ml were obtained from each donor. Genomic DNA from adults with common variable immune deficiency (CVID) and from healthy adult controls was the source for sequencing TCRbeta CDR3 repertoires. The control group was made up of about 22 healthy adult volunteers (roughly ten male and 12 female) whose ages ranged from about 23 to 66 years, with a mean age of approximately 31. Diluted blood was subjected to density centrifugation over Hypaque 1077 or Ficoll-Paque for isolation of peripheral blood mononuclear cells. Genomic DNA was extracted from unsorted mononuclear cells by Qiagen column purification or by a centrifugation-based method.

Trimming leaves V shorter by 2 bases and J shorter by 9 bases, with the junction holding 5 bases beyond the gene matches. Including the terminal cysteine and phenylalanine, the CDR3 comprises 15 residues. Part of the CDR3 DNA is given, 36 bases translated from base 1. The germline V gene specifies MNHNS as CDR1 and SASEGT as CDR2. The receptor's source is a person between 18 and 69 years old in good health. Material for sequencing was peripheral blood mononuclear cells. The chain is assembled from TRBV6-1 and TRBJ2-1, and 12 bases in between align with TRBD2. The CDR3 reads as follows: CASSELAGGPGEQFF. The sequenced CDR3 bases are TGTGCCAGCAGTGAACTAGCGGGGGGGCCGGGTGAG.